The text below deals with one T cell receptor beta chain. The data belong to a study of OX40 agonist ivuxolimab in advanced cancers. Libraries were prepared by immunoSEQ multiplex PCR; TCRdb keeps only in-frame clonotypes and omits some of them. Of about 46,000 clones detected, around nine tenths appear once; the ten largest clones hold 10% to 15%. This sequence originates from an adult with an advanced solid tumor such as melanoma, head and neck, liver or kidney cancer. Sequencing used CD4+ or CD8+ T cells sorted from blood, obtained in a trial of the OX40 agonist ivuxolimab.

CDR3 coding DNA: TGTGCCAGCAGTTTATGGAGCAGGGGCATTAGCAATAATTCACCCCTCCACTTT. This sequence encodes CASSLWSRGISNNSPLHF. The rearrangement links TRBV28 to TRBJ1-6; TRBD1 might be the D (6 bases). V was shortened by 0 bases and J by 5 bases, with 17 bases between the two germline ends. Germline V CDR1 and CDR2: MDHEN, SYDVKM. The CDR3 spans 18 residues.